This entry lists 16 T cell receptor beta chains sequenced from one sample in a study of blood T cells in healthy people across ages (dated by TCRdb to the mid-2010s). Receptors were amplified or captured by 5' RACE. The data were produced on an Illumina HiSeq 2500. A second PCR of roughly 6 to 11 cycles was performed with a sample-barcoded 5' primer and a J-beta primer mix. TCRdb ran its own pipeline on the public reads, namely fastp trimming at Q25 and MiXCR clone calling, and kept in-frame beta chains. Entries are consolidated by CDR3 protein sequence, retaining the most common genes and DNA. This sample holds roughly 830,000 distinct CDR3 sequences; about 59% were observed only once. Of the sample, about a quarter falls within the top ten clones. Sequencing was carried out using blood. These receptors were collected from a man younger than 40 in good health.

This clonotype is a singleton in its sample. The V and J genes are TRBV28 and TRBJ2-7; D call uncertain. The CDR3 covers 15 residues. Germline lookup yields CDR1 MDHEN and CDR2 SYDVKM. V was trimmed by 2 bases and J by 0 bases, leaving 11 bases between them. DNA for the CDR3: TGTGCCAGCAGTTTACTTCTCGGTAGCTCCTACGAGCAGTACTTC. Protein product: CASSLLLGSSYEQYF.

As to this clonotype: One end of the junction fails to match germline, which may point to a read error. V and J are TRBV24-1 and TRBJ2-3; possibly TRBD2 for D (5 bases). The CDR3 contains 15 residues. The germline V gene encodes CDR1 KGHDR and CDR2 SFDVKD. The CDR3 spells CATSDFELGTDTQYF. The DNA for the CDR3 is TGTGCCACCAGTGATTTTGAACTAGGCACCGATACGCAGTATTTT.

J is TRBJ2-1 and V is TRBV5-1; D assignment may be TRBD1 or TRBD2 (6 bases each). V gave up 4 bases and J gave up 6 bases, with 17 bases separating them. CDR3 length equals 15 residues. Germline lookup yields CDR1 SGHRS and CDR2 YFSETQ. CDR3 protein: CASSLRGDVGNEQFF. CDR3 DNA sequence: TGCGCCAGCAGCCTTAGGGGGGACGTCGGCAATGAGCAGTTCTTC.

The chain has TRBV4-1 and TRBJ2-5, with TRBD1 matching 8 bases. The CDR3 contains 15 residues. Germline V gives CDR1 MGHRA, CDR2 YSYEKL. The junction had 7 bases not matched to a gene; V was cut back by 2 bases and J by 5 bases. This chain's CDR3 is CASSQSTGGWETQYF. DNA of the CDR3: TGCGCCAGCAGCCAAAGCACAGGGGGTTGGGAGACCCAGTACTTC.

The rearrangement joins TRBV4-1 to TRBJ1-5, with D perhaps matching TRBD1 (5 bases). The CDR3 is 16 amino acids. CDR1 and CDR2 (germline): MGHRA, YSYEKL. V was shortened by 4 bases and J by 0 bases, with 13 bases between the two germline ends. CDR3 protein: CASSLIAGDSNQPQHF. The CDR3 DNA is TGCGCCAGCAGCCTGATCGCGGGGGATAGCAATCAGCCCCAGCATTTT.

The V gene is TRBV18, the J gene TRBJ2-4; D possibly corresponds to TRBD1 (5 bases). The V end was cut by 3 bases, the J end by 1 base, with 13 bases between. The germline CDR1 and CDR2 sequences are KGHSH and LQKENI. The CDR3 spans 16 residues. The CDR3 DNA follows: TGTGCCAGCTCACCCCGGGCAGGGTTGGCCAAAAACATTCAGTACTTC. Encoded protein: CASSPRAGLAKNIQYF.

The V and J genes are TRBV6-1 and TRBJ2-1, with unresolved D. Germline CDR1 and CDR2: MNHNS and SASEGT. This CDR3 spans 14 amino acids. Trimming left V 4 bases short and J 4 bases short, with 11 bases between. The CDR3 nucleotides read TGTGCCAGCAGTGCGGGTGCCGGGTACAATGAGCAGTTCTTC. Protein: CASSAGAGYNEQFF.

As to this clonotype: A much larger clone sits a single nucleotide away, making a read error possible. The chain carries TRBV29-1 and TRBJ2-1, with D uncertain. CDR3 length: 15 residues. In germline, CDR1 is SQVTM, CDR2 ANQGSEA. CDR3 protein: CSVESGDGSCNEQFF. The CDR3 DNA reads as TGCAGCGTTGAATCCGGTGACGGCTCCTGCAATGAGCAGTTCTTC.

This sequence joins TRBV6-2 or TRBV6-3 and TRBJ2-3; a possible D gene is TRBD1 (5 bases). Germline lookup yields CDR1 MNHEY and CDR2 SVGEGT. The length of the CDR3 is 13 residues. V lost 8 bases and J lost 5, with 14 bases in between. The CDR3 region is CASLAPREDTQYF. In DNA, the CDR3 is TGTGCCAGCCTGGCCCCCAGGGAAGATACGCAGTATTTT.

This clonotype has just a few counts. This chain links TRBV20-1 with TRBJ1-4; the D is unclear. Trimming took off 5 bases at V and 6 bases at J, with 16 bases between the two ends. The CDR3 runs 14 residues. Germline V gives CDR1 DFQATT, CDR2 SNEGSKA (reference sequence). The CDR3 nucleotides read TGCAGTGCTGGCTACGGCGCCCGGTATGAAAAACTGTTTTTT. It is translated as CSAGYGARYEKLFF.

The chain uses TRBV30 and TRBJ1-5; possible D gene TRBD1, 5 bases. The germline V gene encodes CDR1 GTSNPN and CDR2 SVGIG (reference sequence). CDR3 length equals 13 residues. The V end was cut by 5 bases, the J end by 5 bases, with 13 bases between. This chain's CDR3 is CAWGTSGDQPQHF. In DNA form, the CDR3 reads TGTGCCTGGGGGACGTCTGGGGATCAGCCCCAGCATTTT.

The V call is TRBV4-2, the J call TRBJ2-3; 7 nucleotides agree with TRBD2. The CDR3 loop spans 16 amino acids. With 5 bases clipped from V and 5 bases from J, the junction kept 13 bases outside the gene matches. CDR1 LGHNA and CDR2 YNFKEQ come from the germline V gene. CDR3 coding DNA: TGTGCCAGCAGCTGGACGCGACGGGGGGTGCAAGATACGCAGTATTTT. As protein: CASSWTRRGVQDTQYF.

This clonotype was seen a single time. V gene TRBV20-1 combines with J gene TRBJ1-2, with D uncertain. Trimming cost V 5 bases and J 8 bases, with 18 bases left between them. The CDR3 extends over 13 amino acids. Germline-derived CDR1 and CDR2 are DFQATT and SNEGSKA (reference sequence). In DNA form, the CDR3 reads TGCAGTGCTCCGGAGACGGGCCTCGGAGGCTACACCTTC. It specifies CSAPETGLGGYTF.

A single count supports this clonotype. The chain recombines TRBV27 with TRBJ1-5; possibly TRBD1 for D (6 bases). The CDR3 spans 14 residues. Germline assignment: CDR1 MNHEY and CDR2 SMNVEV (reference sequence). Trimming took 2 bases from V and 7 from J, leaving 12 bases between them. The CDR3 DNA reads TGTGCCAGCAGTTTAGGGGGGCCTCGGCAGCCCCAGCATTTT. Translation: CASSLGGPRQPQHF.

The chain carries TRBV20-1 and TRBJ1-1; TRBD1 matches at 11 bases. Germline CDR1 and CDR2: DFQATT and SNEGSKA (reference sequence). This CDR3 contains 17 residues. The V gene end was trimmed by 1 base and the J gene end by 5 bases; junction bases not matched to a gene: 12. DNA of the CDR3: TGCAGTGCTAGAGGGCTCCGGGACAGGGGGGGATTGACTGAAGCTTTCTTT. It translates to CSARGLRDRGGLTEAFF.

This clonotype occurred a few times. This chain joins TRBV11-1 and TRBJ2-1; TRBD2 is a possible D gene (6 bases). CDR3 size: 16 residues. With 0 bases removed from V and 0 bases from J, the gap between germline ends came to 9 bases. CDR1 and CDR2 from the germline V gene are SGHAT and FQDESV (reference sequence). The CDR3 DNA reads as TGTGCCAGCAGCTTAGCGGGGACTTACTCCTACAATGAGCAGTTCTTC. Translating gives CASSLAGTYSYNEQFF.